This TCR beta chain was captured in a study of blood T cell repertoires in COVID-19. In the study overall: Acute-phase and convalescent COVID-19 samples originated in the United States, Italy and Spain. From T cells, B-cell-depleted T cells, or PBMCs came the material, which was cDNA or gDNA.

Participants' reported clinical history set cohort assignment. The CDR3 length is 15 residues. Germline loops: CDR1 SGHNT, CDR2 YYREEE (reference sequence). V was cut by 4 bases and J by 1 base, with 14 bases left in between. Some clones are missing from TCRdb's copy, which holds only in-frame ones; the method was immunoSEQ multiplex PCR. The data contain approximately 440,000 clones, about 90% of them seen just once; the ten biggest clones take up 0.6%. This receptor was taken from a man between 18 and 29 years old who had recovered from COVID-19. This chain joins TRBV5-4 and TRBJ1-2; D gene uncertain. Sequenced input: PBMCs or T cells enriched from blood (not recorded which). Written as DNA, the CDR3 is TGTGCCAGCAGCCCCGAGCAGGCGATTAACTATGGCTACACCTTC. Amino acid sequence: CASSPEQAINYGYTF.